This TCR beta chain was documented in a study of cytomegalovirus exposure and HLA in healthy donors (dated 2017 in TCRdb). Study-level background: In an earlier analysis of 587 of the donors, 276 Gb of sequence data and 100 million or so unique TCR beta sequences from some 170 million T cells were reported. Among some 400 genotyped donors of the cohort, an average of roughly 240,000 unique TCR beta nucleotide sequences were sequenced per donor, about a sixth of them non-productive. In an earlier analysis of 500 to 650 of the donors, high-throughput TCR beta sequencing was used to judge whether each TCR beta V gene segment behaved as functional or pseudogenic. Donor age, sex, ethnicity and CMV serostatus were compiled together with the repertoire data. The study combined high-throughput TCR immunosequencing, statistical association of individual TCRs with disease status, and machine learning to predict cytomegalovirus infection status. In a later genetic analysis, genome-wide SNP genotypes for about 55% of the 666 donors were used, and that subset was treated as a discovery cohort. Because of strong linkage in the cohort, roughly five DR-DQ haplotypes were treated as single units for association and clustering. The study used immunosequencing to profile the T cell repertoires of several hundred subjects and linked those repertoires to cytomegalovirus serostatus. The study was designed to test whether signatures of past pathogen exposure could be identified by cataloging public T cell receptors. Of the 300 to 500 genotyped donors, over 80% were placed in the genetic ancestry cluster associated with self-reported Caucasian donors. Every discovery cohort repertoire had been produced on one sequencing platform. To study patterns of TCR occurrence, a later analysis re-analyzed previously published TCR beta repertoires from around 700 donors and added high-resolution HLA genotyping. An early release that covered about 600 HLA-typed donors contained approximately 300 gigabases of sequencing data and approximately 85 million unique TCR sequences. Both class I and class II loci were covered by HLA typing, at four-digit resolution. In the later analysis, no new phenotypic data were used to find candidate immune exposures; instead, reliance was placed on TCR beta sequences and their occurrence across donors. Typing coverage differed by locus: A, B, C, DRB1 and DQB1 were typed in roughly 620-640 donors, DQA1 in about 550, DPA1 in approximately 600, and DPB1 in 450 to 490. Along with the approximately 650-subject first cohort, a separate validation cohort of over 90 different subjects was used.

Points on this clone: What antigen it recognizes has not been identified. Qualities for individual bases were not recorded, and no much larger clone is one base off.

The library was obtained by the immunoSEQ multiplex PCR assay. A mixture of 60 forward primers for TCR Vbeta segments and 13 reverse primers for TCR Jbeta segments was used in the multiplex PCR. A multiplex PCR assay on genomic DNA amplified the CDR3 region of rearranged TCR beta genes. Amplified TCR beta libraries were sequenced as 87-base-pair reads on the Illumina HiSeq System. Under the source paper's analysis protocol: A later analysis counted some 80 million unique TCR beta chains across the 550 to 750 repertoires, and some 11 million of these chains were shared by at least two donors. To remove PCR and sequencing errors, raw reads were error-corrected and collapsed into unique sequences using a nearest-neighbor algorithm that merged closely related sequences. Alignment of CDR3 sequences to IMGT reference sequences was used to assign V, D and J gene segments. Each retained sequence needed at least a six-nucleotide match to both a V gene segment and a J gene segment. Rearrangements were called productive when the CDR3 lacked stop codons and stayed in frame with V and J; all others were non-productive. CDR3 was defined by IMGT convention, running from the second conserved V-encoded cysteine to the conserved J-encoded phenylalanine. Sequences without an unambiguous match to a single V gene segment were excluded from the earlier analysis of about 630 of the donors. An earlier analysis of fewer than 650 of the donors classified V segments as functional when productive rearrangements were above 56.7% and as segregating when the standard deviation between donors was above 5%. To diagnose cytomegalovirus status from the catalog of TCR beta chain sequences, a statistical classification framework was built. A later analysis assigned V and J genes by comparing TCR nucleotide sequences with IMGT/GENE-DB human TR gene sequences. The TCRdist pipeline was used in a later analysis to assign CDR3 sequences and most-parsimonious VDJ recombination scenarios. A later analysis defined each TCR beta chain by its CDR3 amino acid sequence plus V-gene family, and excluded reads lacking a unique V-gene family. As a way to deal with suspected cross-contamination and a sequencing artifact, a later analysis dropped 592 nucleotide sequences that were highly shared and had low generation probability. A later analysis calculated a clonal expansion index for each public chain from normalized within-repertoire ranks of inferred template counts. Generation probabilities in a later analysis came from a VDJ recombination model fitted to out-of-frame rearrangements, and those results were checked against IGoR. A later analysis scored TCR-TCR, TCR-HLA and TCR-CMV co-occurrence with hypergeometric tests, applying a repertoire-size bias correction to TCR pairs. A later analysis estimated false discovery rates by permuting HLA or CMV assignments 20 times. In a later analysis, co-occurring TCRs were grouped with DBSCAN, and TCRdist sequence similarity was added when clustering was performed within HLA-allele-positive subsets. Co-occurrence clustering excluded repertoires with fewer than 30,000 or more than 120,000 public chains, plus five with anomalous nucleotide sharing. This is the immuneACCESS table as TCRdb keeps it, with only in-frame sequences that have V and J called. A part of the clones is gone; compared with another copy, unresolved V genes explain less than half, and the rest is unexplained. V, J and clone size reflect that table, while D and trimming were determined from the DNA. Within this sample are some 200,000 clones, with around four fifths of them counted one time only. The top ten clones comprise 0.71% of the sample.

Measured from the cysteine to the phenylalanine, the CDR3 is 17 residues long. Only CDR3 DNA remains: 51 bases, in frame from the first base. In the germline V gene (reference sequence), CDR1 corresponds to LNHDA and CDR2 to SQIVND. V is pruned by 6 bases and J by 1 base, leaving 8 bases of the junction without a gene match. Paper-wide results and their limitations: Most CMV-associated TCR beta chains appeared to be HLA-restricted in a later analysis, and the HLA associations seemed to be driven largely by CMV exposure. The cohort was sequenced for TCR beta chains only, and without alpha or paired-chain data the features that could be detected were limited. It was suggested by the authors that the approach could potentially be generalized to other disease states and immunological phenotypes. An earlier analysis of approximately 500 of the donors showed that most TCR beta V segments appeared in productive rearrangements either about 90% or about 30% of the time, which broadly matched IMGT annotations. A later genetic analysis associated a missense DCLRE1C variant with V-gene and J-gene trimming of TCR beta chains, and an independent cohort replicated the association. A later analysis reported that several top co-occurrence clusters appeared linked to parvovirus B19, influenza, CMV and Epstein-Barr virus. Because the 87-base-pair reads could not distinguish some IMGT-functional V segments, including TRBV6-2 and TRBV6-3, those segments were excluded. A cluster of highly shared sequence variants was judged likely to represent a technical artifact of the sequencing pipeline. The classifier was reported to diagnose cytomegalovirus status with high specificity and sensitivity in both the original and validation cohorts. For the cohort, immune exposure information was limited to CMV serostatus. In vitro tests confirmed that three of the cytomegalovirus-associated TCR beta chains recognize cytomegalovirus antigens. Compared with equally common non-associated chains, HLA-associated TCR beta chains in a later analysis were more clonally expanded and had lower generation probabilities. Because counts were too low, roughly 17 rarely observed V segments, including chromosome 9 orphons, were left out of the earlier analysis of approximately 580 of the donors. A further reported finding was that TCR beta sequences accurately predicted the HLA-A and HLA-B alleles for most subjects in the first cohort. According to a later analysis, TCR association rates differed among HLA loci, with DRB1 alleles showing the most associated TCRs and HLA-C alleles showing the fewest. Most TCR sequences were seen in very few donors, while some public TCRs were found in many individuals. Specific HLA alleles were associated with about 17,000 TCR beta sequences at a false discovery rate of 0.05 in a later analysis. Correlated functional status among segregating V segments might be attributable to linkage disequilibrium, but an unknown experimental factor could not be ruled out. Because HLA typing was unavailable for some donors at each locus, only the typed subset was used in association tests. Compared with the approximately 600-donor mean, donors in an Asian-associated ancestry cluster had fewer N-insertions in productive TCRs, according to a later genetic analysis. When HLA alleles, especially DR and DQ, strongly co-occurred, TCR associations were difficult to assign to individual alleles. The study listed 150 to 200 TCR beta chains as associated with cytomegalovirus. Sequencing depth was assumed to be roughly uniform across donors in the presence/absence analyses, though that assumption may not hold.

In total, approximately 700 healthy bone marrow donors made up the cohort. Cohort members were all nominally healthy when sampled, although unrecorded immune exposures were likely present. The donor tested CMV seronegative and was one of the 352 seronegative cohort members. A peripheral blood sample was provided by each donor, and peripheral blood mononuclear cells were used for TCR beta sequencing. Genomic DNA extraction from the blood cell samples was performed with the Qiagen DNeasy Blood Extraction Kit. The TCR comes from a boy under 10 years old in good health and CMV-seronegative. The rearrangement combines TRBV19 with TRBJ2-5, and 13 junctional nucleotides match TRBD2. Sequencing input: PBMCs. The CDR3 protein sequence reads: CASSRFGTSGIQETQYF. The base sequence is TGTGCCAGTAGCCGGTTCGGGACTAGCGGGATCCAAGAGACCCAGTACTTC.